This TCR beta chain was obtained from a study of shared clonotypes between healthy human individuals. Study-wide points: The sharing of roughly 5% of naive CD4 clonotypes was seen across a handful of donors. Among non-shared clonotypes, generation probabilities were lower than among those shared by all four donors.

Concerning this clone itself: The antigen is unknown.

Each sorted subset replicate got 200 ng genomic DNA, tens of thousands of genomes. Produced via immunoSEQ multiplex PCR; TCRdb's table is partial and in-frame only. Found here are about 1 million clones, around four fifths of them singletons; the top ten hold about 1.5%. This CDR3 region has 17 residues. V dropped 4 bases and J dropped 0 bases, with 14 bases sitting between them. CDR1 is SGHRS, CDR2 YFSETQ, per germline. This receptor was taken from a man between 18 and 29 years old in good health. The V call is TRBV5-1, the J call TRBJ2-6; D is unresolved. The sample consisted of memory CD4+ T cells sorted from blood. The subset: CD45RA-negative fraction. The CDR3, as DNA: TGCGCCAGCAGCATTGTCGGGTCCGGCTCTGGGGCCAACGTCCTGACTTTC. This sequence encodes CASSIVGSGSGANVLTF.